This TCR beta chain was sequenced during a study of somatic mutations in cytotoxic T cells in rheumatoid arthritis. Study-wide context: The flow sorting of some V beta antibody-stained T-cell populations reached nearly 100% purity, and the sorted populations included V beta1+ cells sequenced for TCRB. Findings and caveats of the study: In the expanded CD8+ clones, the antigen targets remained unknown. It was in rheumatoid arthritis patients, but not in healthy controls, that CD8+ clonality increased with age.

Trimming removed 5 bases from V and 8 bases from J; junction bases left unmatched: 11. The CDR3 is 16 amino acids. CDR1 is SEHNR and CDR2 is FQNEAQ in the germline V gene (reference sequence). TCRdb's copy holds only in-frame clones and misses some; the assay was immunoSEQ multiplex PCR. The table records around 19,000 clones, over 70% of them present only once. As for this clone: Its specificity is unknown.

The source is a man between 60 and 75 years old in good health. The chain links TRBV7-9 to TRBJ2-1, with 11 bases matching TRBD2. The sequencing sample was made of CD8+ T cells sorted from blood. The CDR3 DNA sequence: TGTGCCAGCAGCCCCCTTAGCGGGAGGGCCGTATATGAGCAGTTCTTC. Protein sequence: CASSPLSGRAVYEQFF. The full variable domain, its missing parts supplied by reference TRBV7-9 and TRBJ2-1, is DTGVSQNPRHKITKRGQNVTFRCDPISEHNRLYWYRQTLGQGPEFLTYFQNEAQLEKSRLLSDRFSAERPKGSFSTLEIQRTEQGDSAMYLCASSPLSGRAVYEQFFGPGTRLTVL.